These 27 T cell receptor beta chains originate from one sample sequenced in a study of T cell responses to AZD1222 COVID-19 vaccine. The data were produced by immunoSEQ multiplex PCR, yet TCRdb's version contains in-frame clones alone and is incomplete. The sample consists of about 83,000 clones, less than 95% of them appearing once. The material sequenced was peripheral blood, taken 28 days after the second AZD1222 dose. These receptors were collected from an adult who received the AZD1222 COVID-19 vaccine.

This chain joins TRBV25-1 and TRBJ2-1; no clear D. Germline values: CDR1 MGHDK, CDR2 SYGVNS. V was clipped by 2 bases and J by 5 bases, with 16 bases between them. The CDR3 consists of 16 residues. The CDR3 region has the DNA TGTGCCAGCAGTGAACCTGAGTCCACTACTAACAATGAGCAGTTCTTC. Translated: CASSEPESTTNNEQFF. The full variable domain, with the rest looked up from reference TRBV25-1 and TRBJ2-1, is EADIYQTPRYLVIGTGKKITLECSQTMGHDKMYWYQQDPGMELHLIHYSYGVNSTEKGDLSSESTVSRIRTEHFPLTLESARPSHTSQYLCASSEPESTTNNEQFFGPGTRLTVL.

The gene calls are TRBV10-2 and TRBJ1-6, with D perhaps matching TRBD1 (6 bases). The V gene's germline CDR1 is WSHSY and CDR2 SAAADI. Trimming removed 7 bases from V and 10 bases from J, with 11 bases in between. The CDR3 has 12 residues. In DNA form, the CDR3 reads TGCGCCAGCACGGGGGGGCGGTCACCCCTCCACTTT. As protein: CASTGGRSPLHF.

CDR3 coding DNA: TGTGCCAGCAACGAACGCGGACAGGCCTCTGAGACCCAGTACTTC. Protein sequence: CASNERGQASETQYF. V usage is TRBV7-9 and J usage is TRBJ2-5, with 7 nucleotides matching TRBD1. The CDR3 is 15 amino acids. Germline CDR1 reads SEHNR; CDR2 reads FQNEAQ (reference sequence). Trimming took 7 bases from V and 5 from J; bases not matched to a gene: 13.

This chain uses TRBV18 with TRBJ1-4, with TRBD1 matching over 7 bases. CDR3 length: 13 amino acids. CDR1 is KGHSH, CDR2 LQKENI, per germline. J gave up 10 bases and V 6 bases, and 8 bases lay outside the gene matches. The CDR3 DNA reads TGTGCCAGCTCCCCGCCGCAGGGGGGAAAACTGTTTTTT. Encoded protein: CASSPPQGGKLFF.

V and J are TRBV19 and TRBJ2-5, with D hard to call. Germline CDR1 reads LNHDA; CDR2 reads SQIVND (reference sequence). The V gene lost 9 bases and the J gene lost 3 bases, with 14 bases spanning the gap. This CDR3 has 13 amino acids. The CDR3 protein is CASSRVFEETQYF. In DNA, the CDR3 is TGTGCCAGCTCCCGAGTTTTCGAAGAGACCCAGTACTTC.

The V call is TRBV30, the J call TRBJ1-4, with D perhaps matching TRBD1 (5 bases). The germline gives CDR1 GTSNPN, CDR2 SVGIG (reference sequence). This CDR3 is built from 14 residues. V gave up 1 base and J gave up 4 bases, with 10 bases separating them. This chain's CDR3 is CAWSEGRINEKLFF. CDR3 coding DNA: TGTGCCTGGAGTGAGGGGCGGATTAATGAAAAACTGTTTTTT.

This chain uses TRBV5-1 with TRBJ2-7; 8 bases align to TRBD1. The CDR3 totals 15 residues. The J segment lost 0 bases and the V segment lost 0 bases, leaving 2 bases of the junction unmatched. CDR1 and CDR2 from the germline V gene are SGHRS and YFSETQ. The CDR3: CASSLGTGSSYEQYF. CDR3 bases: TGCGCCAGCAGCTTGGGGACAGGGAGCTCCTACGAGCAGTACTTC.

V is TRBV10-2 and J is TRBJ1-1, with D tentatively TRBD1 (6 bases). V lost 6 bases, J lost 0 bases, and 17 bases lay in between. This CDR3 region has 16 residues. The germline V gene has CDR1 WSHSY and CDR2 SAAADI. Written as DNA, the CDR3 is TGCGCCAGCAGCAACTGGGACGAGGGGGTGAACACTGAAGCTTTCTTT. Amino acid sequence: CASSNWDEGVNTEAFF.

The chain joins TRBV4-1 to TRBJ2-5; a weak D match, TRBD1 (5 bases). The CDR3 sequence is 16 residues long. The V gene's germline CDR1 is MGHRA and CDR2 YSYEKL. V was cut by 6 bases and J by 2 bases, with 19 bases left in between. CDR3 sequence (DNA): TGCGCCAGCAGACCGACCGGACATCCGACACAAGAGACCCAGTACTTC. This codes for CASRPTGHPTQETQYF.

The chain links TRBV15 to TRBJ1-1; no definite D call. Trimming pared 0 bases from V and 1 base from J, leaving 9 bases between. The CDR3 spans 15 residues. Germline V gene sequence: CDR1 LNHNV, CDR2 YYDKDF (reference sequence). CDR3 amino acids: CATSRDPDGNTEAFF. CDR3 nucleotides: TGTGCCACCAGCAGAGATCCCGATGGGAACACTGAAGCTTTCTTT.

The CDR3 DNA follows: TGTGCCAGCAGCTTACAGGCTGAAGCTTTCTTT. Protein sequence: CASSLQAEAFF. The rearrangement joins TRBV28 to TRBJ1-1, with D possibly being TRBD1 (5 bases). This CDR3 is 11 amino acids long. Trimming removed 6 bases at V and 6 bases at J, with 8 bases between. Germline loops: CDR1 MDHEN, CDR2 SYDVKM.

The chain joins TRBV7-3 to TRBJ2-3; TRBD2 matches at 12 bases. The V gene end was trimmed by 5 bases and the J gene end by 2 bases; junction bases not matched to a gene: 5. CDR3 length: 16 residues. The V gene's germline CDR1 is SGHTA and CDR2 FQGTGA. CDR3: CASSPGLAGYTDTQYF. In DNA, the CDR3 is TGTGCCAGCAGCCCGGGACTAGCGGGCTACACAGATACGCAGTATTTT. Together with reference TRBV7-3 and TRBJ2-3, the CDR3 gives the full variable domain: GAGVSQTPSNKVTEKGKYVELRCDPISGHTALYWYRQSLGQGPEFLIYFQGTGAADDSGLPNDRFFAVRPEGSVSTLKIQRTERGDSAVYLCASSPGLAGYTDTQYFGPGTRLTVL.

V and J are TRBV28 and TRBJ2-7, with TRBD2 matching 16 bases. J lost 7 bases, V lost 5 bases, and 5 bases had no gene match. Germline loops: CDR1 MDHEN, CDR2 SYDVKM. The CDR3 length is 15 residues. CDR3 nucleotides: TGTGCCAGCAGTATCCCGGGACTAGCGGGAGGGGAGCAGTACTTC. Amino acids: CASSIPGLAGGEQYF. Variable domain in full (rest from reference TRBV28 and TRBJ2-7): DVKVTQSSRYLVKRTGEKVFLECVQDMDHENMFWYRQDPGLGLRLIYFSYDVKMKEKGDIPEGYSVSREKKERFSLILESASTNQTSMYLCASSIPGLAGGEQYFGPGTRLTVT.

The J gene is TRBJ2-2, the V gene TRBV6-2 or TRBV6-3; D possibly matches TRBD1 or TRBD2 (6 bases each). V lost 2 bases and J 4 bases, leaving 14 bases between the germline ends. The CDR3 sequence is 16 residues long. Germline CDR1 is MNHEY and CDR2 is SVGEGT. CDR3 nucleotides: TGTGCCAGCAGTTACGCCAACGGGGGCGGCACCGGGGAGCTGTTTTTT. Translated, it gives CASSYANGGGTGELFF.

This clone was counted only a few times. V is TRBV7-2 and J is TRBJ2-1, with 9 bases aligning to TRBD1. After removal of 3 bases from V and 15 bases from J, the junction contained 9 bases not matched to a gene. The V gene's germline CDR1 is SGHTA and CDR2 FQGNSA. The CDR3 extends over 13 amino acids. CDR3 bases: TGTGCCAGCAGCTTGATACCGGGACAGGGCACGTTCTTC. Translated: CASSLIPGQGTFF.

V is TRBV18 and J is TRBJ2-7; perhaps D is TRBD1 or TRBD2 (5 bases each). Trimming left V 0 bases short and J 4 bases short, with 10 bases between. The CDR3 spans 14 residues. Germline V gene sequence: CDR1 KGHSH, CDR2 LQKENI. CDR3 loop: CASSPPNEGYEQYF. DNA for the CDR3: TGTGCCAGCTCACCACCGAATGAGGGGTACGAGCAGTACTTC.

The V gene is TRBV27, the J gene TRBJ1-2; 9 bases match TRBD1. Germline V CDR1 and CDR2: MNHEY, SMNVEV (reference sequence). This CDR3 region has 13 residues. V lost 6 bases to trimming and J lost 8 bases; unmatched junction nucleotides: 7. Written as DNA, the CDR3 is TGTGCCAGCAGGCCTAATACAGGGGGCGGCTACACCTTC. Translated, it gives CASRPNTGGGYTF.

V and J are TRBV5-4 and TRBJ2-1, with 8 bases matching TRBD2. Germline V gene data show CDR1 as SGHNT and CDR2 as YYREEE (reference sequence). The CDR3 runs to 18 residues. Losses at the gene ends were 4 bases for V and 5 bases for J; bases not matched to a gene: 17. The CDR3 DNA reads as TGTGCCAGCAGCCCCCTGGGGTTGGAGCGGGAGCCGCACAATGAGCAGTTCTTC. It codes for CASSPLGLEREPHNEQFF.

The V call is TRBV5-1, the J call TRBJ2-2; D unclear. Trimming left V 3 bases short and J 7 bases short, with 10 bases between. Looked up from germline, CDR1 is SGHRS and CDR2 is YFSETQ. The CDR3 sequence is 13 residues long. CDR3 in amino acids: CASSSFVIGELFF. In DNA, the CDR3 is TGCGCCAGCAGCTCCTTTGTGATCGGGGAGCTGTTTTTT.

V is TRBV7-9 and J is TRBJ2-5; 8 nucleotides agree with TRBD1. Germline V gene sequence: CDR1 SEHNR, CDR2 FQNEAQ (reference sequence). The CDR3 has 15 residues. The ends lost 4 bases at V and 2 bases at J; junction bases unmatched: 6. CDR3 bases: TGTGCCAGCAGCTCGGGACAGGCCCCTCAAGAGACCCAGTACTTC. Translated, it gives CASSSGQAPQETQYF.

This chain links TRBV18 with TRBJ1-2; D ambiguous. Germline assignment: CDR1 KGHSH and CDR2 LQKENI. CDR3 length equals 14 residues. The V end lost 3 bases, the J end lost 0 bases, and 8 bases lay between the germline ends. As DNA, the CDR3 is TGTGCCAGCTCACCCGCACGGTCTAACTATGGCTACACCTTC. Its translation: CASSPARSNYGYTF.

J is TRBJ1-5 and V is TRBV19; the match to TRBD1 covers 8 bases. CDR3 size: 19 residues. Germline assignment: CDR1 LNHDA and CDR2 SQIVND (reference sequence). V trimming: 3 bases; J trimming: 2 bases; junction bases outside the gene matches: 15. The CDR3 sequence: CASSIPDRGPTWGNQPQHF. The CDR3 DNA reads as TGTGCCAGTAGTATCCCAGACAGGGGACCCACCTGGGGCAATCAGCCCCAGCATTTT.

The gene calls are TRBV5-1 and TRBJ1-2; D is unresolved. The V gene's germline CDR1 is SGHRS and CDR2 YFSETQ. The CDR3 runs 15 residues. The V gene lost 0 bases and the J gene lost 0 bases, with 9 bases spanning the gap. CDR3 sequence (DNA): TGCGCCAGCAGCTTGGCCTGGGAAGCTAACTATGGCTACACCTTC. Translated, it gives CASSLAWEANYGYTF.

The chain links TRBV5-1 to TRBJ2-3; D gene ambiguous. Germline CDR1 SGHRS, CDR2 YFSETQ. Trimming stripped 6 bases from V and 6 bases from J, with 14 bases between. This CDR3 is built from 13 residues. The CDR3, as DNA: TGCGCCAGCACCACGGTCCCGGCGGATACGCAGTATTTT. This translates into CASTTVPADTQYF.

A remark on this clone: The junction departs from germline at one end; a sequencing error may be responsible. The CDR3 nucleotides are TGCAGCTTTGAACTGCGCCCGAACACCGGGGAGCTGTTTTTT. Residues: CSFELRPNTGELFF. The J gene is TRBJ2-2, the V gene TRBV29-1; D not certain. Germline CDR1 is SQVTM and CDR2 is ANQGSEA. This CDR3 has 14 amino acids.

The V and J genes are TRBV7-9 and TRBJ1-2; the match to TRBD1 covers 9 bases. The V segment lost 5 bases and the J segment 5 bases; nucleotides outside the gene matches: 3. The CDR3 is made up of 13 amino acids. The germline CDR1 and CDR2 sequences are SEHNR and FQNEAQ (reference sequence). In DNA form, the CDR3 reads TGTGCCAGCAGCGAGGGACAGGGATATGGCTACACCTTC. Protein: CASSEGQGYGYTF.

The V call is TRBV19, the J call TRBJ1-1; TRBD1 matches 7 bases. Trimming at V came to 9 bases and at J to 2 bases, leaving 12 bases not matched to a gene. The CDR3 loop spans 15 amino acids. Germline values: CDR1 LNHDA, CDR2 SQIVND (reference sequence). The CDR3 DNA follows: TGTGCCAGCCAACCGACAGGGAGGGATAACACTGAAGCTTTCTTT. It specifies CASQPTGRDNTEAFF.